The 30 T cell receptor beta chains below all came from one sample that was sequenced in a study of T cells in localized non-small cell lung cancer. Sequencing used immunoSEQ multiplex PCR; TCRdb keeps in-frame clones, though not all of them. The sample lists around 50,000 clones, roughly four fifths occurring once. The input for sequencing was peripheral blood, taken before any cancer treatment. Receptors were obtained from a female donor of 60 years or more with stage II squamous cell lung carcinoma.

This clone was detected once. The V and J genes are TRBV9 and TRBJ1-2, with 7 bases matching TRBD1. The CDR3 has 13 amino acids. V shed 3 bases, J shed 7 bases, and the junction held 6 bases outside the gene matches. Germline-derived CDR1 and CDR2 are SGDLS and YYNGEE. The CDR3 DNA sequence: TGTGCCAGCAGCGCGCAGGGGGGTAGTGGCTACACCTTC. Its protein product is CASSAQGGSGYTF.

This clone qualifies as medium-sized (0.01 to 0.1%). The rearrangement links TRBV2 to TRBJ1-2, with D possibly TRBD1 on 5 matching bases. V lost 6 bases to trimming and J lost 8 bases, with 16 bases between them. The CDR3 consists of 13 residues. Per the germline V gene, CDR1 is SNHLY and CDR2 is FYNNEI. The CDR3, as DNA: TGTGCCAGCAGCGGGACGGGCACCAACGGCTACACCTTC. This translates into CASSGTGTNGYTF.

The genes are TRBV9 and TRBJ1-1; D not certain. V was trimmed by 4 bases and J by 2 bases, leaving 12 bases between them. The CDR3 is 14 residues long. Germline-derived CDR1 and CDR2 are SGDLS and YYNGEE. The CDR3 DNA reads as TGTGCCAGCAGCCCCCGTGGAGCTAACACTGAAGCTTTCTTT. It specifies CASSPRGANTEAFF.

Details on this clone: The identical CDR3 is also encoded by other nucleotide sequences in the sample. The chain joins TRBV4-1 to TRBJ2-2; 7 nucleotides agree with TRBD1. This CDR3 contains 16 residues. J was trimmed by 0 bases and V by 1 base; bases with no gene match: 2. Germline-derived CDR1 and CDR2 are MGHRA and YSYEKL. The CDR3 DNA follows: TGCGCCAGCAGCCAAGCGACAGGGCCGAACACCGGGGAGCTGTTTTTT. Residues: CASSQATGPNTGELFF.

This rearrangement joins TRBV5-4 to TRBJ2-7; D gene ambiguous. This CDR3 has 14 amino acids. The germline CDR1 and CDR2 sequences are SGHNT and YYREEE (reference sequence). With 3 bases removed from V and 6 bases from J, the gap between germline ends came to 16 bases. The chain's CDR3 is CASSSPVPGGEQYF. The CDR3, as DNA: TGTGCCAGCAGCTCGCCGGTGCCCGGTGGCGAGCAGTACTTC.

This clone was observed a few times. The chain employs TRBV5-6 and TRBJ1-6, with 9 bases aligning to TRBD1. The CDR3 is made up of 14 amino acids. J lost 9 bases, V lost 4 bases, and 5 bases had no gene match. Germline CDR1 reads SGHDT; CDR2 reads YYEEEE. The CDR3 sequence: CASSRDRAGSPLHF. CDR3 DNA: TGTGCCAGCAGCAGGGACAGGGCGGGTTCACCCCTCCACTTT.

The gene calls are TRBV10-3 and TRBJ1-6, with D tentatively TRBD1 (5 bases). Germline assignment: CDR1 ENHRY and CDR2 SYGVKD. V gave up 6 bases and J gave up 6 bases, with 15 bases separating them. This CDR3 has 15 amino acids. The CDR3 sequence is CAIRLWDGTNSPLHF. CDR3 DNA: TGTGCCATCAGGCTATGGGACGGTACTAATTCACCCCTCCACTTT.

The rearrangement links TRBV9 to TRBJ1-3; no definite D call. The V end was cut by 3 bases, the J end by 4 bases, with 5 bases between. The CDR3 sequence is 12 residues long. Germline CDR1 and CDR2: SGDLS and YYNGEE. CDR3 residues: CASSARGNTIYF. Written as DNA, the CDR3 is TGTGCCAGCAGCGCCCGGGGAAACACCATATATTTT. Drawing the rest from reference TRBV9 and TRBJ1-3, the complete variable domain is DSGVTQTPKHLITATGQRVTLRCSPRSGDLSVYWYQQSLDQGLQFLIQYYNGEERAKGNILERFSAQQFPDLHSELNLSSLELGDSALYFCASSARGNTIYFGEGSWLTVV.

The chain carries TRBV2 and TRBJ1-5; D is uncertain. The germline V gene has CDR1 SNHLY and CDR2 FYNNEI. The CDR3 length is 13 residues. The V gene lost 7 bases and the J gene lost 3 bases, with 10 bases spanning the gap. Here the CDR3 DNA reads TGTGCCAGCACCGCAGGTGCCAATCAGCCCCAGCATTTT. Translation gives CASTAGANQPQHF.

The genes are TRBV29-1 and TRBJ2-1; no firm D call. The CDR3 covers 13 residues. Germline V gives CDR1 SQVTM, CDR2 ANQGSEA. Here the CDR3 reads CSASRGSYNEQFF. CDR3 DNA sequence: TGCAGTGCCTCCAGAGGCTCCTACAATGAGCAGTTCTTC.

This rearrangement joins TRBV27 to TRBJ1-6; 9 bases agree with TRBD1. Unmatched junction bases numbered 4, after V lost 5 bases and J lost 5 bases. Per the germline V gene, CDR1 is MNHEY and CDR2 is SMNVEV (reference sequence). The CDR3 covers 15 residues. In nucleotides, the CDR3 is TGTGCCAGCAGTCCTGACAGGGGGAATAATTCACCCCTCCACTTT. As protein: CASSPDRGNNSPLHF.

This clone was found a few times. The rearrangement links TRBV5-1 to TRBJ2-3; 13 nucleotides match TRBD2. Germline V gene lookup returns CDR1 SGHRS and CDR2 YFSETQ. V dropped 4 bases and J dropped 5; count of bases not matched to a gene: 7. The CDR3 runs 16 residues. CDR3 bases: TGCGCCAGCAGCGCAGAGACTAGCGGGGGGTTAGATACGCAGTATTTT. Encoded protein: CASSAETSGGLDTQYF.

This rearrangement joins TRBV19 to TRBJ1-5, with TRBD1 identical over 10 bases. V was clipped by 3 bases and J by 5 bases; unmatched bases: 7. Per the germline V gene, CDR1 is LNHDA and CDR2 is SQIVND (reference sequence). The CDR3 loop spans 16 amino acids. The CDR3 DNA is TGTGCCAGTAGTATCCGACTGGGGACAGGGGATCAGCCCCAGCATTTT. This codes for CASSIRLGTGDQPQHF. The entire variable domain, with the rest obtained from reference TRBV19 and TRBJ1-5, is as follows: DGGITQSPKYLFRKEGQNVTLSCEQNLNHDAMYWYRQDPGQGLRLIYYSQIVNDFQKGDIAEGYSVSREKKESFPLTVTSAQKNPTAFYLCASSIRLGTGDQPQHFGDGTRLSIL.

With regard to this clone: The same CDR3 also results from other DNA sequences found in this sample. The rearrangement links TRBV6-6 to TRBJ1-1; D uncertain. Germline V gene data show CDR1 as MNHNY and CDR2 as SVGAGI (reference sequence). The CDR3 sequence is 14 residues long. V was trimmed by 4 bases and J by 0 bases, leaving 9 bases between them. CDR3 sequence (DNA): TGTGCCAGCAGTTTAGGTAGGGTGAACACTGAAGCTTTCTTT. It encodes CASSLGRVNTEAFF.

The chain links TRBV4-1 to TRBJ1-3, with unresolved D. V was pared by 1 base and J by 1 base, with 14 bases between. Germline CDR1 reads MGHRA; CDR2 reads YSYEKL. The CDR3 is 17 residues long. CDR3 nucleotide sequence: TGCGCCAGCAGCCAAGGAAGAGCTGGGAGGTCTGGAAACACCATATATTTT. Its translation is CASSQGRAGRSGNTIYF.

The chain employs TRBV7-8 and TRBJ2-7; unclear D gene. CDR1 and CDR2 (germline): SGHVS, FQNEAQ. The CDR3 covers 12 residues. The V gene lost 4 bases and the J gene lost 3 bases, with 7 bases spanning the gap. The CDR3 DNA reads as TGTGCCAGCAGCTCACCGAACTACGAGCAGTACTTC. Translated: CASSSPNYEQYF.

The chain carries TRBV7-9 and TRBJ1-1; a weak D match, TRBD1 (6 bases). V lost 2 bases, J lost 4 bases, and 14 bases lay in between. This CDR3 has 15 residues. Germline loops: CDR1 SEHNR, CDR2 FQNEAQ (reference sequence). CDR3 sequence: CASSLWPGEVTEAFF. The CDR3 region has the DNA TGTGCCAGCAGCTTATGGCCAGGGGAGGTCACTGAAGCTTTCTTT.

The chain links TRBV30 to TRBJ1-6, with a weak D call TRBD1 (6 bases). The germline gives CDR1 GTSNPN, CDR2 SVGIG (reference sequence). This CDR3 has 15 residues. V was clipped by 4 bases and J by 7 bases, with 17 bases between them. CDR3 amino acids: CAWTIDRSQNSPLHF. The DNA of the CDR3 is TGTGCCTGGACTATAGACAGGAGTCAAAATTCACCCCTCCACTTT.

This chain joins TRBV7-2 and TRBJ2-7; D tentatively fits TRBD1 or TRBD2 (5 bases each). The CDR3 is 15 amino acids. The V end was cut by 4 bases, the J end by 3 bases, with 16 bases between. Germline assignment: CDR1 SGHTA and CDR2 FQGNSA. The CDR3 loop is CASSSGAGPSYEQYF. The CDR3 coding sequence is TGTGCCAGCAGCTCCGGGGCGGGTCCAAGCTACGAGCAGTACTTC.

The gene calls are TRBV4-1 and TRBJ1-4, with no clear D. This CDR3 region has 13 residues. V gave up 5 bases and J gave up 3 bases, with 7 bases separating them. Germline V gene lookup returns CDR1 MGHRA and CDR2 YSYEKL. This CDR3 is CASSVRPNEKLFF. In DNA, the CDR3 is TGCGCCAGCAGCGTTCGGCCTAATGAAAAACTGTTTTTT.

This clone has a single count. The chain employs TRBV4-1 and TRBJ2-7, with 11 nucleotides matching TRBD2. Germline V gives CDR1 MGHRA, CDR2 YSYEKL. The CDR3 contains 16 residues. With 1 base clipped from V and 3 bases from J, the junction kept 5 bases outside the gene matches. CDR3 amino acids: CASSQATSGGYYEQYF. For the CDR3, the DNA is TGCGCCAGCAGCCAAGCTACTAGCGGGGGCTACTACGAGCAGTACTTC.

Here the CDR3 reads CASSLAAEQQGNTF. Here the CDR3 DNA reads TGTGCCAGCAGCTTAGCGGCTGAACAACAGGGAAACACCTTC. V is TRBV7-9 and J is TRBJ1-2; TRBD1 is a possible D gene (6 bases). This CDR3 has 14 amino acids. CDR1 is SEHNR, CDR2 FQNEAQ, per germline (reference sequence). The V end was cut by 0 bases, the J end by 12 bases, with 17 bases between.

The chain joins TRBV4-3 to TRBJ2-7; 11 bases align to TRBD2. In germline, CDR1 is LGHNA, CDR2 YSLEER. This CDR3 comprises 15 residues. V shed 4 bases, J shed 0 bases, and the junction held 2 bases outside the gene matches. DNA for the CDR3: TGCGCCAGCAGCCCTCTAGCGGGGGGCTCCTACGAGCAGTACTTC. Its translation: CASSPLAGGSYEQYF.

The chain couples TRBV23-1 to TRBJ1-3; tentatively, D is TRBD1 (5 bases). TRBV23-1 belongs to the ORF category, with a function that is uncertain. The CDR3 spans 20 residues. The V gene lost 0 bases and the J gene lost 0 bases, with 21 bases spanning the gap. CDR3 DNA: TGCGCCAGCAGTCAATCGGGAACAGGCTTCCTCTCAAACTCTGGAAACACCATATATTTT. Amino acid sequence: CASSQSGTGFLSNSGNTIYF.

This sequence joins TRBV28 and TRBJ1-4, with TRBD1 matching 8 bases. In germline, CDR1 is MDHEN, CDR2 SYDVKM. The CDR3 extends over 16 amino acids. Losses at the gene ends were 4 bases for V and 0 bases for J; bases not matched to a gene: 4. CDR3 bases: TGTGCCAGCAGTTCACAGGGGGTTGCAACTAATGAAAAACTGTTTTTT. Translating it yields CASSSQGVATNEKLFF.

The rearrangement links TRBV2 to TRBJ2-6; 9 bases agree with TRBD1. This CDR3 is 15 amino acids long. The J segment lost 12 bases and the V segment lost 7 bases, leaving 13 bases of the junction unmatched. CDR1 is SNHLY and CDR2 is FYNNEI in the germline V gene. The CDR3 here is CASTQTGGAGSVLTF. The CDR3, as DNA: TGTGCCAGCACCCAAACAGGGGGCGCTGGTAGCGTCCTGACTTTC.

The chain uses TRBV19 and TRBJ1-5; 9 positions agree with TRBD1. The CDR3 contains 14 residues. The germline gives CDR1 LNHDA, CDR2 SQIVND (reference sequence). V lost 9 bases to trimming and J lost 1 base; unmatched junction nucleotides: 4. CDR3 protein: CASAGQGSNQPQHF. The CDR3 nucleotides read TGTGCCAGCGCTGGACAGGGGAGCAATCAGCCCCAGCATTTT.

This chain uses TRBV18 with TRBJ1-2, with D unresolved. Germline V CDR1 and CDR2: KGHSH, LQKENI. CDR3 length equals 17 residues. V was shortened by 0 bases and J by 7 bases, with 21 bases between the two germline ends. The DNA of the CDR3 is TGTGCCAGCTCACCACCGAGTAACCCGGGAAGGAAGGGTGGCTACACCTTC. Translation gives CASSPPSNPGRKGGYTF.

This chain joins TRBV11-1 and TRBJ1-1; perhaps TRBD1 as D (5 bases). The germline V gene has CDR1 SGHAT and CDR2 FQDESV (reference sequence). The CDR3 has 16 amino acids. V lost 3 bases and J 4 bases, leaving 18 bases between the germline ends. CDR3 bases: TGTGCCAGCAGCTTCCGCGGGGCCAGGGCTTGCACTGAAGCTTTCTTT. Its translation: CASSFRGARACTEAFF.

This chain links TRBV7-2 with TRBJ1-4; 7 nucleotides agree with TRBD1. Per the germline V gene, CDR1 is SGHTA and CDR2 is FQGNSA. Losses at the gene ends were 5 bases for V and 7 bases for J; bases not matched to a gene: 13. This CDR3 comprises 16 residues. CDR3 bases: TGTGCCAGCAGCCCCCCCGAGGGGGCGCGTGGTGAAAAACTGTTTTTT. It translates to CASSPPEGARGEKLFF.